Below are 13 T cell receptor beta chains sequenced from a single sample in a study of response to subunit inactivated influenza vaccine (dated by TCRdb to 2017 to 2018). Libraries were built with RT-PCR. Sequencer: Illumina HiSeq 2500. TCRdb trimmed the raw reads at Q25, called clones with MiXCR and kept productive beta chains. When rows share a CDR3 protein, they turn into one entry using the most common DNA and genes. For this sample the table gives about 540,000 distinct CDR3 sequences, of which 12% to 15% were detected only once. 11% of the sample comes from the top ten. The material was PBMCs from blood, obtained roughly 13 days after vaccination. These receptors originate from a man in his forties or fifties who received an inactivated influenza vaccine. Donor details come from another sample of the same person, matched by shared clones.

This clonotype was seen only a few times. The chain is built from TRBV6-1 and TRBJ2-7; 10 bases are a match to TRBD2. The germline CDR1 and CDR2 sequences are MNHNS and SASEGT. The CDR3 is made up of 16 amino acids. The junction had 10 bases not matched to a gene; V was cut back by 6 bases and J by 2 bases. The CDR3 is CASSLDTSGVTYEQYF. The CDR3 DNA is TGTGCCAGCAGCCTCGATACTAGCGGGGTGACCTACGAGCAGTACTTC.

This clonotype was observed many times. The J gene is TRBJ2-7, the V gene TRBV12-3 or TRBV12-4; 8 bases line up with TRBD1. This CDR3 is built from 14 residues. The V segment lost 5 bases and the J segment 2 bases; nucleotides outside the gene matches: 5. The CDR3 loop reads CASSRTGLTYEQYF. The CDR3 nucleotides are TGTGCCAGCAGTCGGACAGGGCTAACCTACGAGCAGTACTTC.

The V gene is TRBV6-2 or TRBV6-3, the J gene TRBJ2-2, with 8 bases lining up with TRBD1. J lost 7 bases, V lost 4 bases, and 2 bases had no gene match. This CDR3 is 13 amino acids long. From germline, CDR1 is MNHEY and CDR2 SVGEGT. CDR3 in amino acids: CASSSGGLGELFF. In nucleotides, the CDR3 is TGTGCCAGCAGTTCAGGGGGCCTCGGGGAGCTGTTTTTT.

Ten or more counts support this clonotype. The gene calls are TRBV2 and TRBJ2-7; TRBD2 matches 8 bases. This CDR3 is built from 14 residues. V dropped 4 bases and J dropped 3; count of bases not matched to a gene: 5. Germline V CDR1 and CDR2: SNHLY, FYNNEI. CDR3: CASSGSGSSYEQYF. The CDR3, as DNA: TGTGCCAGCAGTGGGAGCGGGAGCAGCTACGAGCAGTACTTC. Variable domain in full (rest from reference TRBV2 and TRBJ2-7): EPEVTQTPSHQVTQMGQEVILRCVPISNHLYFYWYRQILGQKVEFLVSFYNNEISEKSEIFDDQFSVERPDGSNFTLKIRSTKLEDSAMYFCASSGSGSSYEQYFGPGTRLTVT.

V and J are TRBV4-2 and TRBJ1-2; perhaps TRBD1 as D (5 bases). The CDR3 sequence is 14 residues long. The germline V and J ends were trimmed by 0 bases and 2 bases, with 7 bases remaining between them. From germline, CDR1 is LGHNA and CDR2 YNFKEQ. The CDR3 DNA follows: TGTGCCAGCAGCCAAGAGGAGGGGAACTATGGCTACACCTTC. Translated, it gives CASSQEEGNYGYTF.

Ten or more counts support this clonotype. The J gene is TRBJ2-1, the V gene TRBV7-2; D possibly corresponds to TRBD1 (6 bases). Germline CDR1 reads SGHTA; CDR2 reads FQGNSA. This CDR3 is 13 amino acids long. Trimming cost V 5 bases and J 9 bases, with 14 bases left between them. This chain's CDR3 is CASSLQDSGEQFF. The CDR3 DNA follows: TGTGCCAGCAGCCTCCAGGACAGCGGTGAGCAGTTCTTC.

This clonotype was seen just once. This may be a read error, as it is one base from a much larger clone. V and J are TRBV12-3 or TRBV12-4 and TRBJ2-7; D is unresolved. The CDR3 has 12 amino acids. CDR3 bases: TGTGCCAGCACAGGTCACTCCTACGGGCAGTACTTC. Its translation: CASTGHSYGQYF.

The chain joins TRBV19 to TRBJ2-2, with 7 bases lining up with TRBD1. The CDR3 is 15 amino acids. Trimming at V came to 6 bases and at J to 3 bases, leaving 7 bases not matched to a gene. CDR1 LNHDA and CDR2 SQIVND come from the germline V gene (reference sequence). CDR3 sequence reads: CASRPGQRHTGELFF. The CDR3 nucleotides are TGTGCCAGTAGACCGGGACAGAGACACACCGGGGAGCTGTTTTTT.

The rearrangement joins TRBV28 to TRBJ2-3; 15 bases are a match to TRBD2. The trim removed 5 bases at V and 4 bases at J, leaving 10 bases unmatched. CDR1 MDHEN and CDR2 SYDVKM come from the germline V gene. The CDR3 totals 18 residues. The CDR3 protein is CASSRGTSGRIGADTQYF. The CDR3 nucleotides are TGTGCCAGCAGTCGGGGGACTAGCGGGAGGATCGGGGCAGATACGCAGTATTTT.

In this sample, this clonotype turned up many times. The chain recombines TRBV2 with TRBJ2-2, with D possibly matching TRBD1 (6 bases). Trimming cost V 7 bases and J 5 bases, with 11 bases left between them. Germline V lookup: CDR1 SNHLY, CDR2 FYNNEI. The CDR3 is 13 residues long. The CDR3 DNA sequence: TGTGCCAGCAACAGGGTAGAAACCGGGGAGCTGTTTTTT. Translation gives CASNRVETGELFF.

This clonotype was recorded many times. The chain combines TRBV28 with TRBJ2-3; TRBD2 might be the D (5 bases). The CDR3 length is 14 residues. CDR1 MDHEN and CDR2 SYDVKM come from the germline V gene. Trimming cost V 6 bases and J 3 bases, with 13 bases left between them. The CDR3 sequence: CASSPSGWTDTQYF. CDR3 nucleotide sequence: TGTGCCAGCAGCCCCTCGGGGTGGACAGATACGCAGTATTTT.

This clonotype was picked up a small number of times. The chain links TRBV2 to TRBJ1-5; a possible D gene is TRBD1 (6 bases). Trimming removed 2 bases at V and 7 bases at J, with 15 bases between. The CDR3 extends over 15 amino acids. The germline V gene encodes CDR1 SNHLY and CDR2 FYNNEI. DNA of the CDR3: TGTGCCAGCAGTGAATGGGGGGGCGAGGGGCAGCCCCAGCATTTT. This translates into CASSEWGGEGQPQHF.

This clonotype was counted between two and nine times. The chain recombines TRBV7-9 with TRBJ2-3; 8 bases map to TRBD2. Trimming took 0 bases from V and 4 from J; bases not matched to a gene: 3. The V gene's germline CDR1 is SEHNR and CDR2 FQNEAQ (reference sequence). This CDR3 has 15 amino acids. The CDR3 DNA reads TGTGCCAGCAGCTTAGCGAGCGGGAGCTCAGATACGCAGTATTTT. It encodes CASSLASGSSDTQYF.